The 10 T cell receptor beta chains given below trace back to one sample, sequenced in a study of T cell responses to AZD1222 COVID-19 vaccine. Only in-frame clones appear in the TCRdb table, and some are missing; sequencing was by immunoSEQ multiplex PCR. The data hold about 140,000 clones, with 80% to 95% observed a single time. The specimen was peripheral blood, collected on day 0 of MenACWY control vaccination. The source of these receptors is an adult in good health.

The chain joins TRBV19 to TRBJ1-1; D is undetermined. Germline lookup yields CDR1 LNHDA and CDR2 SQIVND (reference sequence). The CDR3 has 14 amino acids. The V end was cut by 1 base, the J end by 0 bases, with 6 bases between. The CDR3 DNA is TGTGCCAGTAGTATAGGGCAGGTGAACACTGAAGCTTTCTTT. Protein sequence: CASSIGQVNTEAFF.

In its sample, this clone was seen a few times. This sequence joins TRBV28 and TRBJ1-1; 11 bases align to TRBD1. This CDR3 comprises 15 residues. Germline V gene data show CDR1 as MDHEN and CDR2 as SYDVKM. V gave up 4 bases and J gave up 3 bases; unmatched junction bases: 4. DNA of the CDR3: TGTGCCAGCAGTTATGGACAGGGGGCATACACTGAAGCTTTCTTT. This gives the protein CASSYGQGAYTEAFF.

This chain joins TRBV28 and TRBJ1-6; no definite D call. Germline assignment: CDR1 MDHEN and CDR2 SYDVKM. The CDR3 has 13 amino acids. Trimming took 5 bases from V and 6 from J, leaving 8 bases between them. CDR3 nucleotide sequence: TGTGCCAGCAGTCTGGAAATTAATTCACCCCTCCACTTT. It encodes CASSLEINSPLHF.

This chain connects TRBV9 to TRBJ2-1; 7 nucleotides line up with TRBD2. V was clipped by 2 bases and J by 5 bases; unmatched bases: 7. CDR3 size: 15 residues. Germline loops: CDR1 SGDLS, CDR2 YYNGEE. The CDR3 coding sequence is TGTGCCAGCAGCGTTCAGCGGGGTAGAAACAATGAGCAGTTCTTC. Residues: CASSVQRGRNNEQFF.

V gene TRBV19 combines with J gene TRBJ1-5; 8 bases align to TRBD1. This CDR3 contains 16 residues. Germline CDR1 reads LNHDA; CDR2 reads SQIVND (reference sequence). J lost 5 bases, V lost 2 bases, and 8 bases had no gene match. The CDR3: CASSIRGVTGDQPQHF. The CDR3 nucleotides read TGTGCCAGTAGTATAAGGGGTGTGACAGGGGATCAGCCCCAGCATTTT.

The V and J genes are TRBV7-9 and TRBJ1-2, with a possible D match to TRBD1 (6 bases). The CDR3 totals 14 residues. Germline CDR1 and CDR2: SEHNR and FQNEAQ (reference sequence). V was clipped by 1 base and J by 4 bases, with 10 bases between them. The CDR3 DNA sequence: TGTGCCAGCAGCTTAGAGGCAGGGGTCTATGGCTACACCTTC. It specifies CASSLEAGVYGYTF.

Written as DNA, the CDR3 is TGTGCCAGTAGATTTCGGAGGGCGAGCAATCAGCCCCAGCATTTT. Amino acid sequence: CASRFRRASNQPQHF. The V and J genes are TRBV19 and TRBJ1-5; D is unclear. Germline CDR1 is LNHDA and CDR2 is SQIVND (reference sequence). Trimming left V 6 bases short and J 1 base short, with 13 bases between. The CDR3 runs to 15 residues.

The V call is TRBV7-9, the J call TRBJ1-1, with 7 nucleotides matching TRBD1. The CDR3 is made up of 15 amino acids. Germline V gene sequence: CDR1 SEHNR, CDR2 FQNEAQ (reference sequence). V was clipped by 1 base and J by 4 bases; unmatched bases: 6. The CDR3 nucleotides read TGTGCCAGCAGCTTAGGACAGGGCGTAACCACTGAAGCTTTCTTT. Protein product: CASSLGQGVTTEAFF.

The chain uses TRBV9 and TRBJ1-2; 7 positions match TRBD1. In germline, CDR1 is SGDLS, CDR2 YYNGEE. The CDR3 loop spans 15 amino acids. J lost 0 bases, V lost 2 bases, and 4 bases had no gene match. CDR3 DNA: TGTGCCAGCAGCGTCGACAGGGTATCTAACTATGGCTACACCTTC. This translates into CASSVDRVSNYGYTF.

The rearrangement joins TRBV7-2 to TRBJ1-4; D remains ambiguous. Trimming took off 3 bases at V and 3 bases at J, with 5 bases between the two ends. From germline, CDR1 is SGHTA and CDR2 FQGNSA. The CDR3 consists of 13 residues. In nucleotides, the CDR3 is TGTGCCAGCAGCTTGGGTCCTAATGAAAAACTGTTTTTT. It is translated as CASSLGPNEKLFF. Combining the CDR3 with reference TRBV7-2 and TRBJ1-4 gives the whole variable domain GAGVSQSPSNKVTEKGKDVELRCDPISGHTALYWYRQSLGQGLEFLIYFQGNSAPDKSGLPSDRFSAERTGGSVSTLTIQRTQQEDSAVYLCASSLGPNEKLFFGSGTQLSVL.